This T cell receptor beta chain appears in the sequencing data of a study of PD-1 blockade in classical Hodgkin lymphoma. Study outcomes and limitations: Whoever responded completely had baseline diversity much like that seen in newly diagnosed patients. CD8+ TCR diversity did not rise significantly by C4D1, unlike CD4+. When set against healthy donors, newly diagnosed patients were reported to show lower baseline TCR diversity. Reasons behind the repertoire differences stay unclear, perhaps disease activity or earlier therapy.

Some clones are missing from TCRdb's copy, which holds only in-frame ones; the method was immunoSEQ multiplex PCR. The sample lists 6,500 to 10,000 clones, about 86% seen once, with 20% to 25% in the top ten. Concerning this clone itself: Its antigen is as yet unknown.

Relapses following autologous stem cell transplantation were seen in all patients, with brentuximab vedotin exposure varying. CD8+ T cells were isolated from thawed PBMCs by magnetic negative selection. V trimming: 4 bases; J trimming: 4 bases; junction bases outside the gene matches: 3. This CDR3 is built from 14 residues. Per germline, CDR1 LNHNV and CDR2 YYDKDF (reference sequence). This chain connects TRBV15 to TRBJ1-4; 7 nucleotides align to TRBD1. The input for sequencing was CD8+ T cells from blood, taken at baseline. The sequence derives from a human donor with classical Hodgkin lymphoma. The CDR3 DNA reads TGTGCCACCAGCATCGGGACAGATAATGAAAAACTGTTTTTT. As protein: CATSIGTDNEKLFF.